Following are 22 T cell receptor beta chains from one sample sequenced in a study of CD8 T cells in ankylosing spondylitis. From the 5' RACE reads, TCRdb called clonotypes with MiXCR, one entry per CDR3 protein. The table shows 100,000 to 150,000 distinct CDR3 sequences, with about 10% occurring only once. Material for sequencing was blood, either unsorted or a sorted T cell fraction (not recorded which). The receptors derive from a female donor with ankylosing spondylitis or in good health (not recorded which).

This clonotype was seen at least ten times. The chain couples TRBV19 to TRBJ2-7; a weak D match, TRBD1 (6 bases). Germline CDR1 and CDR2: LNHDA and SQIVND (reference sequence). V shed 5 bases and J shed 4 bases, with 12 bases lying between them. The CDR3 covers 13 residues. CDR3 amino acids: CASSRPQGYEQYF. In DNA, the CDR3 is TGTGCCAGTAGTCGACCACAGGGTTACGAGCAGTACTTC.

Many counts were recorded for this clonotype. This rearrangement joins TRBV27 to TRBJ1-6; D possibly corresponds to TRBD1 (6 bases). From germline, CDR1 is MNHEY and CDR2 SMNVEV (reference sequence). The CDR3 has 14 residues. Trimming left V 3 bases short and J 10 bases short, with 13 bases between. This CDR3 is CASSLRGRISPLHF. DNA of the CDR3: TGTGCCAGCAGTTTGCGGGGGCGAATCTCACCCCTCCACTTT.

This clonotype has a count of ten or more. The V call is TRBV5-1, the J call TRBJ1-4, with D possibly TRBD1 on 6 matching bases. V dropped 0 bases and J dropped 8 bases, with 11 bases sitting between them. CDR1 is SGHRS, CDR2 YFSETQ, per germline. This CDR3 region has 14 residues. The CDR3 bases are TGCGCCAGCAGCTTGGAAGGGGGGAGAGAAAAACTGTTTTTT. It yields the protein CASSLEGGREKLFF.

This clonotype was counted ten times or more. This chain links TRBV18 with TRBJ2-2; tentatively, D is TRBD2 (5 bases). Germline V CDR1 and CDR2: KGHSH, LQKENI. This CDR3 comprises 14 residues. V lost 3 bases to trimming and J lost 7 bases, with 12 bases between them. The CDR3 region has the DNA TGTGCCAGCTCACCCGGGGTGTCTGGCGGGGAGCTGTTTTTT. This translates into CASSPGVSGGELFF.

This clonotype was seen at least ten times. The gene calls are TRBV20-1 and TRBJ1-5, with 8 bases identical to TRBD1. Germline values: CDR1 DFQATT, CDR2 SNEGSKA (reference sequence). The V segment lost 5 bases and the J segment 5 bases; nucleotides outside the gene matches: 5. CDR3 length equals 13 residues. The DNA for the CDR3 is TGCAGTGCTTCGGACAGGGTGGATCAGCCCCAGCATTTT. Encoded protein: CSASDRVDQPQHF.

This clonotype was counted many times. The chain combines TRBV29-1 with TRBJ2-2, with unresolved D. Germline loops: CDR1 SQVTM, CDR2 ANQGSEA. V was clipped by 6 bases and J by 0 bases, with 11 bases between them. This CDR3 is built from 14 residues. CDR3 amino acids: CSVYGSTNTGELFF. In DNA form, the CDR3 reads TGCAGCGTCTATGGCTCCACGAACACCGGGGAGCTGTTTTTT.

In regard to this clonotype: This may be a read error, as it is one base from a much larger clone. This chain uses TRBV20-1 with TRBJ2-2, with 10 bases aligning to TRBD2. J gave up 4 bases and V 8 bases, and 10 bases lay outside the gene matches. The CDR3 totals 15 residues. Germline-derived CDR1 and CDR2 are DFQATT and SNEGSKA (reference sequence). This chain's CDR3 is CSTTSGGAATGELFF. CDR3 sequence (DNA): TGCAGTACTACGAGCGGGGGGGCCGCCACCGGGGAGCTGTTTTTT.

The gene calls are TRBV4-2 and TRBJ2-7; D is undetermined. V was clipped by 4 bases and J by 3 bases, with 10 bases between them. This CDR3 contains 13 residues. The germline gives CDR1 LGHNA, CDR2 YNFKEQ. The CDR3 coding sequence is TGTGCCAGCAGCCCCCGGGTCAGCTACGAGCAGTACTTC. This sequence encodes CASSPRVSYEQYF.

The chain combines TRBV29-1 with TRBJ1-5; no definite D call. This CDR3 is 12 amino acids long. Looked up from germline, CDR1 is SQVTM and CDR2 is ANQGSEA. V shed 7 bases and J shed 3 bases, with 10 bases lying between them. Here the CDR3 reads CSAQDPNQPQHF. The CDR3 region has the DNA TGCAGCGCTCAGGACCCCAATCAGCCCCAGCATTTT.

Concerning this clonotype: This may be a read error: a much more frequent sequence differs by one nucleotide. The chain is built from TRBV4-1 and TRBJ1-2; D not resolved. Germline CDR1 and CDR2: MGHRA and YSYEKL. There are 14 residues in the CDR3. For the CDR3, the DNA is TGCGCCAGCAGCCAAGAATGGACCGGGATAGGCTACCCCTTC. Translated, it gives CASSQEWTGIGYPF.

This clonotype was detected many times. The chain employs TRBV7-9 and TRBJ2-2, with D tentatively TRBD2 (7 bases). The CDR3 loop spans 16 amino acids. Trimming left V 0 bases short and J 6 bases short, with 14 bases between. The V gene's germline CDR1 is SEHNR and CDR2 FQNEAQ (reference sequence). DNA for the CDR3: TGTGCCAGCAGCTTAGCGGGGGGGCGCCCCGCCGGGGAGCTGTTTTTT. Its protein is CASSLAGGRPAGELFF. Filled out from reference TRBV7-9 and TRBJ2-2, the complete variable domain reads DTGVSQNPRHKITKRGQNVTFRCDPISEHNRLYWYRQTLGQGPEFLTYFQNEAQLEKSRLLSDRFSAERPKGSFSTLEIQRTEQGDSAMYLCASSLAGGRPAGELFFGEGSRLTVL.

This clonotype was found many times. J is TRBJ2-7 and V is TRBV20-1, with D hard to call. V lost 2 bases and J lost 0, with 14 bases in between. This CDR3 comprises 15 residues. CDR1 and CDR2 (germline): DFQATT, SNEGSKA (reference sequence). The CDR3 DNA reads TGCAGTGCTAGAAAATTCGGACCTAGCTCCTACGAGCAGTACTTC. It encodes CSARKFGPSSYEQYF.

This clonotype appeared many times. CDR3 in amino acids: CSARQEYYGYTF. As DNA, the CDR3 is TGCAGTGCTCGACAAGAGTACTATGGCTACACCTTC. The V call is TRBV20-1, the J call TRBJ1-2; D not certain. The V gene lost 5 bases and the J gene lost 3 bases, with 10 bases spanning the gap. The CDR3 runs to 12 residues. CDR1 and CDR2 (germline): DFQATT, SNEGSKA (reference sequence).

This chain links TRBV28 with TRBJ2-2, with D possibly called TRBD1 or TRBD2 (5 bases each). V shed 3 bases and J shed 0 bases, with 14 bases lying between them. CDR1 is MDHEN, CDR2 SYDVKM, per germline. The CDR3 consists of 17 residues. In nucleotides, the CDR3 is TGTGCCAGCAGTTTGAGTGGGTGGGGGTCGAACACCGGGGAGCTGTTTTTT. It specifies CASSLSGWGSNTGELFF.

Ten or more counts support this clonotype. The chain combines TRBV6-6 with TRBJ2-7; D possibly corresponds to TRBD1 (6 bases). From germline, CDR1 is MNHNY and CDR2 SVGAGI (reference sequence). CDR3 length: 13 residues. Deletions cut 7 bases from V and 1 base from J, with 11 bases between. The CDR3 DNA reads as TGTGCCAGCACCGAACAGGGTTCCTACGAGCAGTACTTC. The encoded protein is CASTEQGSYEQYF.

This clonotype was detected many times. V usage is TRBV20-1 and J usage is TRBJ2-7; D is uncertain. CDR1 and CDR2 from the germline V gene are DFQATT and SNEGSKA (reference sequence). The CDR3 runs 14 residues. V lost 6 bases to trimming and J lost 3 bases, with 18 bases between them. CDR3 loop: CSAHEALTNYEQYF. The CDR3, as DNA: TGCAGTGCGCACGAAGCCCTAACAAACTACGAGCAGTACTTC.

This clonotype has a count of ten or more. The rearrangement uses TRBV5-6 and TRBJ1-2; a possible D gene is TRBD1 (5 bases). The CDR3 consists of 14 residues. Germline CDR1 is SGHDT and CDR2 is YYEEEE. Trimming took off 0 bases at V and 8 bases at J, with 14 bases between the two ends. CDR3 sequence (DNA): TGTGCCAGCAGCTTGGAGCAGGGACGGGGCGGCTACACCTTC. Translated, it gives CASSLEQGRGGYTF. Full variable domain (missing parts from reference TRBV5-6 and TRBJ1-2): DAGVTQSPTHLIKTRGQQVTLRCSPKSGHDTVSWYQQALGQGPQFIFQYYEEEERQRGNFPDRFSGHQFPNYSSELNVNALLLGDSALYLCASSLEQGRGGYTFGSGTRLTVV.

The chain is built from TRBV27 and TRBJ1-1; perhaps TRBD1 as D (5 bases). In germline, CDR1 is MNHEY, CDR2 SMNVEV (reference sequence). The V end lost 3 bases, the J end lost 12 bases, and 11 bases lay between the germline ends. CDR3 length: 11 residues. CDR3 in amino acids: CASSFWGRSFF. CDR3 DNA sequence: TGTGCCAGCAGTTTCTGGGGGAGGTCTTTCTTT.

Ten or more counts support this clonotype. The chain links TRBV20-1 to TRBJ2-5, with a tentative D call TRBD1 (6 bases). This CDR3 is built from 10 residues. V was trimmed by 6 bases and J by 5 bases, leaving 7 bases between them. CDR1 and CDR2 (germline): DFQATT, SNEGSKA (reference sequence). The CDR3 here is CSARGETQYF. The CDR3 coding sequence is TGCAGTGCGAGGGGGGAGACCCAGTACTTC.

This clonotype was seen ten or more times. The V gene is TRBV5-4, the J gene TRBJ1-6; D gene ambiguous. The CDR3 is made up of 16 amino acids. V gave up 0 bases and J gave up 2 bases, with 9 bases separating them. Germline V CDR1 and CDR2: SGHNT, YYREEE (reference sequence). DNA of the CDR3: TGTGCCAGCAGCTTGGGGGCTGGAGCCTATAATTCACCCCTCCACTTT. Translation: CASSLGAGAYNSPLHF.

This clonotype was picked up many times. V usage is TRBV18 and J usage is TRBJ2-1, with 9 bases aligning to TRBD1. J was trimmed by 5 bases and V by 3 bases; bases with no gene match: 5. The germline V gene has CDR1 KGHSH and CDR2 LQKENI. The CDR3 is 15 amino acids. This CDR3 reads CASSPRQGGDNEQFF. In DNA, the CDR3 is TGTGCCAGCTCACCGAGACAGGGGGGGGACAATGAGCAGTTCTTC.

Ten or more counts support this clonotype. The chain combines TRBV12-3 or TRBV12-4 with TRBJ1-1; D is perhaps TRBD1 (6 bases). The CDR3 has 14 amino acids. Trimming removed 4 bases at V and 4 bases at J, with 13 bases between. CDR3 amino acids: CASSSQGGGTEAFF. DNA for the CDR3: TGTGCCAGCAGTTCACAGGGTGGGGGCACTGAAGCTTTCTTT.